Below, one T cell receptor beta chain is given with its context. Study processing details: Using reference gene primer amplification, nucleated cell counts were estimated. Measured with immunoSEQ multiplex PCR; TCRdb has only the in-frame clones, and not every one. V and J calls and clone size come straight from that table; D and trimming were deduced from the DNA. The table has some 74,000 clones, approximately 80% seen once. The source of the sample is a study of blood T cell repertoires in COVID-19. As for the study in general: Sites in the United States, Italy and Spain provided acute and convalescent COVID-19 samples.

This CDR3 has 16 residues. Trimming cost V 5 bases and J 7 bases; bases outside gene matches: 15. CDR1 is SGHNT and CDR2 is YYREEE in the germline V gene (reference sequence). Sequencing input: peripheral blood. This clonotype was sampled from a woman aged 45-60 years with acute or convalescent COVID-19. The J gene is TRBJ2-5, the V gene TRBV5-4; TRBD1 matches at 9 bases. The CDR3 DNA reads TGTGCCAGCAGACCGAATGGGACAGGGATTGGAGGGACCCAGTACTTC. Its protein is CASRPNGTGIGGTQYF.